This T cell receptor beta chain was recovered during a study of preoperative IRX-2 immunotherapy in early breast cancer. Libraries were prepared by immunoSEQ multiplex PCR; TCRdb keeps only in-frame clonotypes and omits some of them. This sample has some 35,000 clones, with around four fifths found just once. Germline V gene data show CDR1 as LNHNV and CDR2 as YYDKDF (reference sequence). J gave up 6 bases and V 5 bases, and 11 bases lay outside the gene matches. The CDR3 is 15 amino acids. Treatment in this sample: preoperative locoregional IRX-2 cytokine immunotherapy. This phase Ib study tested locoregional IRX-2 cytokine immunotherapy given before surgery. This clone was counted a few times.

The chain links TRBV15 to TRBJ1-2; 8 nucleotides line up with TRBD1. This TCR came from a human donor with breast cancer. The sample in question was lymph node tissue, obtained after IRX-2 immunotherapy. The CDR3 here is CATSPTRQGSDGYTF. CDR3 DNA sequence: TGTGCCACCAGCCCTACACGACAGGGGTCGGATGGCTACACCTTC.